Listed below are T cell receptor beta chains from one sample, sequenced in a study of blood T cell repertoires in COVID-19. The protocol was immunoSEQ multiplex PCR, while the TCRdb copy is restricted to in-frame clones and leaves out a portion. The sample has almost 95,000 clones; around three quarters are singletons. Material: peripheral blood. These receptors came from a woman aged 55-70 years in a cohort sampled during active or convalescent COVID-19. Both conserved end residues are trimmed from each CDR3. The order of the fields is J gene, V gene, CDR3 protein.

j_gene: TRBJ1-2
v_gene: TRBV18
CDR3aa: ASSPSTGVGYT

j_gene: TRBJ2-1
v_gene: TRBV5-1
CDR3aa: ASRLAGGSSYNEQF

j_gene: TRBJ1-3
v_gene: TRBV4-1
CDR3aa: ASSQIRYREDEGNTIY

j_gene: TRBJ1-6
v_gene: TRBV7-8
CDR3aa: ASSSRTGWNSPLH

j_gene: TRBJ2-3
v_gene: TRBV9
CDR3aa: ASSVLTGSTDTQY

j_gene: TRBJ2-3
v_gene: TRBV7-8
CDR3aa: ASSDYGAGGRGDTQY

j_gene: TRBJ1-1
v_gene: TRBV9
CDR3aa: ASSDGQGNTEAF

j_gene: TRBJ1-1
v_gene: TRBV6-5
CDR3aa: ASSAIGNTEAF

j_gene: TRBJ2-7
v_gene: TRBV2
CDR3aa: ASNPASGGTYEQY

j_gene: TRBJ1-6
v_gene: TRBV5-4
CDR3aa: ASSAMDRGPNSPLH

j_gene: TRBJ2-2
v_gene: TRBV5-1
CDR3aa: ASSPNPTLRGTGELF

j_gene: TRBJ2-2
v_gene: TRBV6-6
CDR3aa: ASSYRGGAGELF

j_gene: TRBJ2-3
v_gene: TRBV3-1/TRBV3-2
CDR3aa: ASSQDLLQAADTQY

j_gene: TRBJ1-2
v_gene: TRBV18
CDR3aa: ASSPRRGAYGYT

j_gene: TRBJ1-4
v_gene: TRBV21-1
CDR3aa: ASSKFCGGSSRDEKLF

j_gene: TRBJ1-5
v_gene: TRBV6-4
CDR3aa: ASSAEENQPQH

j_gene: TRBJ2-3
v_gene: TRBV5-5
CDR3aa: ASSLDGGWGTDTQY

j_gene: TRBJ2-1
v_gene: TRBV3-1/TRBV3-2
CDR3aa: ASSQGFSNEQF

j_gene: TRBJ2-6
v_gene: TRBV18
CDR3aa: ASSPRDRGLGGANVLT

j_gene: TRBJ2-3
v_gene: TRBV5-1
CDR3aa: ASSSGRGGSADTQY

j_gene: TRBJ1-2
v_gene: TRBV11-2
CDR3aa: ASSLSGGYGYT

j_gene: TRBJ1-4
v_gene: TRBV19
CDR3aa: ASSRGGEKLF

j_gene: TRBJ1-5
v_gene: TRBV28
CDR3aa: ASSWAGTGDSPQH

j_gene: TRBJ2-3
v_gene: TRBV7-3
CDR3aa: ASSLGGPADTQY

j_gene: TRBJ2-3
v_gene: TRBV29-1
CDR3aa: SGSSVGTQY

j_gene: TRBJ1-2
v_gene: TRBV29-1
CDR3aa: SVAAQGGDGYT

j_gene: TRBJ2-2
v_gene: TRBV5-1
CDR3aa: ASSLVASGSGELF

j_gene: TRBJ1-1
v_gene: TRBV18
CDR3aa: ASSPRGGRNTEAF

j_gene: TRBJ1-5
v_gene: TRBV7-9
CDR3aa: ASSLGDRGLYQPQH

j_gene: TRBJ2-7
v_gene: TRBV7-3
CDR3aa: ASSPSGQPNSYEQY

j_gene: TRBJ2-3
v_gene: TRBV10-1
CDR3aa: ASSEATSGDTDTQY

j_gene: TRBJ1-6
v_gene: TRBV18
CDR3aa: ASSSDRAGSPLH

j_gene: TRBJ2-7
v_gene: TRBV7-3
CDR3aa: ASSLWPGSNYEQY

j_gene: TRBJ1-5
v_gene: TRBV2
CDR3aa: ASRGQGNQPQH

j_gene: TRBJ2-7
v_gene: TRBV5-1
CDR3aa: ASSLGPFDRGLWYEQY

j_gene: TRBJ1-2
v_gene: TRBV6-1
CDR3aa: ASSEFVTSNYGYT

j_gene: TRBJ1-2
v_gene: TRBV6-5
CDR3aa: ASSSSGQRSHGYT

j_gene: TRBJ1-1
v_gene: TRBV5-4
CDR3aa: ASSPRQGRMNTEAF

j_gene: TRBJ1-1
v_gene: TRBV15
CDR3aa: ATSRDRAGVTEAF

j_gene: TRBJ2-2
v_gene: TRBV6-2/TRBV6-3
CDR3aa: ASSYSAGGSGELF

j_gene: TRBJ1-1
v_gene: TRBV7-9
CDR3aa: ASSQGGANTEAF

j_gene: TRBJ1-4
v_gene: TRBV7-8
CDR3aa: ASSLGSTGWDEKLF

j_gene: TRBJ2-6
v_gene: TRBV19
CDR3aa: ASTGIVATGANVLT

j_gene: TRBJ1-1
v_gene: TRBV13
CDR3aa: ASSLKDREVLGTEAF

j_gene: TRBJ2-7
v_gene: TRBV7-2
CDR3aa: ASSSPGLVPYEQY

j_gene: TRBJ1-1
v_gene: TRBV15
CDR3aa: ATSRQPGGDGTEAF

j_gene: TRBJ2-1
v_gene: TRBV2
CDR3aa: ASSEAARLAGGGNEQF

j_gene: TRBJ1-4
v_gene: TRBV7-9
CDR3aa: ASSLAQGAEKLF

j_gene: TRBJ1-2
v_gene: TRBV29-1
CDR3aa: SVGREVFVDGYT

j_gene: TRBJ1-2
v_gene: TRBV28
CDR3aa: ASKPRGNRGSGYT

j_gene: TRBJ2-5
v_gene: TRBV29-1
CDR3aa: SVVGGVETQY

j_gene: TRBJ1-1
v_gene: TRBV27
CDR3aa: ASSPRVGGNTEAF